Following are 17 T cell receptor beta chains from one sample sequenced in a study of human T cells and chemical hapten exposure. TCRdb reprocessed the 5' RACE reads with MiXCR, giving one entry per CDR3 protein. This table holds some 78,000 distinct CDR3 sequences, about 8% found once. RNA extraction used unfractionated whole blood as the source of total RNA. The source is a male donor in good health.

This clonotype was seen repeatedly, ten times or more. DNA of the CDR3: TGTGCCAGCAGTGAATTGGGAGTCCCGCACCAGTACTTC. Translated: CASSELGVPHQYF. The chain has TRBV25-1 and TRBJ2-5, with D possibly being TRBD2 (5 bases). CDR1 is MGHDK, CDR2 SYGVNS, per germline. CDR3 length: 13 residues. Trimming cost V 1 base and J 10 bases, with 13 bases left between them.

This clonotype occurred many times. The chain couples TRBV6-4 to TRBJ1-5, with no clear D. Looked up from germline, CDR1 is MRHNA and CDR2 is SNTAGT. CDR3 length: 13 amino acids. Trimming removed 5 bases at V and 9 bases at J, with 14 bases between. The CDR3 nucleotides are TGTGCCAGCAGTCCCAGCGAATCCGGGCCCCAGCATTTT. Residues: CASSPSESGPQHF.

The sample holds many counts of this clonotype. This chain connects TRBV7-9 to TRBJ2-7, with D uncertain. The CDR3 totals 15 residues. Per the germline V gene, CDR1 is SEHNR and CDR2 is FQNEAQ (reference sequence). V gave up 5 bases and J gave up 0 bases, with 14 bases separating them. The DNA of the CDR3 is TGTGCCAGCAGCCCCCAAGGCATGAGCTCCTACGAGCAGTACTTC. It yields the protein CASSPQGMSSYEQYF. Combining the CDR3 with reference TRBV7-9 and TRBJ2-7 gives the whole variable domain DTGVSQNPRHKITKRGQNVTFRCDPISEHNRLYWYRQTLGQGPEFLTYFQNEAQLEKSRLLSDRFSAERPKGSFSTLEIQRTEQGDSAMYLCASSPQGMSSYEQYFGPGTRLTVT.

This clonotype was detected many times. The chain carries TRBV7-2 and TRBJ2-3; no clear D gene. The CDR3 length is 15 residues. Germline loops: CDR1 SGHTA, CDR2 FQGNSA. The V gene lost 1 base and the J gene lost 0 bases, with 8 bases spanning the gap. CDR3 protein: CASSLEVVSTDTQYF. The CDR3 nucleotides are TGTGCCAGCAGCTTAGAAGTAGTTAGCACAGATACGCAGTATTTT. Supplemented by reference TRBV7-2 and TRBJ2-3, the full variable domain reads GAGVSQSPSNKVTEKGKDVELRCDPISGHTALYWYRQSLGQGLEFLIYFQGNSAPDKSGLPSDRFSAERTGGSVSTLTIQRTQQEDSAVYLCASSLEVVSTDTQYFGPGTRLTVL.

Points on this clonotype: Since a much larger clone is just one base distant, this may be a read error. The V call is TRBV9, the J call TRBJ1-5; no definite D call. Trimming shortened V by 6 bases and J by 0 bases, and 10 bases separated the two germline ends. CDR3 length: 14 residues. Germline CDR1 SGDLS, CDR2 YYNGEE. CDR3 in amino acids: CASNKDGSNQPQHF. The CDR3 nucleotides read TGTGCCAGCAACAAAGACGGTAGCAATCAGCCCCAGCATTTT.

This clonotype was found a few times. This sequence joins TRBV18 and TRBJ2-2, with 10 bases that match TRBD2. The germline CDR1 and CDR2 sequences are KGHSH and LQKENI. The CDR3 totals 17 residues. The ends lost 2 bases at V and 7 bases at J; junction bases unmatched: 10. The CDR3 spells CASSPRITSGNGGELFF. CDR3 bases: TGTGCCAGCTCACCAAGAATCACTAGCGGGAACGGCGGGGAGCTGTTTTTT.

This rearrangement joins TRBV20-1 to TRBJ2-1, with 11 positions matching TRBD1. The V gene's germline CDR1 is DFQATT and CDR2 SNEGSKA (reference sequence). This CDR3 comprises 17 residues. J was trimmed by 0 bases and V by 7 bases; bases with no gene match: 11. The CDR3 DNA is TGCAGTGTCCCGGGACAGGGGGTATTAAGCTCCTACAATGAGCAGTTCTTC. It specifies CSVPGQGVLSSYNEQFF.

There are many counts of this clonotype. V is TRBV6-2 or TRBV6-3 and J is TRBJ1-5, with D perhaps matching TRBD1 (6 bases). Trimming removed 0 bases from V and 4 bases from J, with 16 bases in between. CDR3 length: 17 amino acids. From germline, CDR1 is MNHEY and CDR2 SVGEGT. The DNA for the CDR3 is TGTGCCAGCAGTTACTCGACGGACAGCCGAGGGAATCAGCCCCAGCATTTT. Protein product: CASSYSTDSRGNQPQHF.

This clonotype has at least ten counts. The genes are TRBV12-3 or TRBV12-4 and TRBJ2-1; perhaps TRBD2 as D (5 bases). This CDR3 has 15 amino acids. V gave up 7 bases and J gave up 0 bases, with 13 bases separating them. CDR3 sequence (DNA): TGTGCCAGCATAAAGGACTTCAGCTCCTACAATGAGCAGTTCTTC. Translated: CASIKDFSSYNEQFF.

This clonotype was seen many times. This chain connects TRBV20-1 to TRBJ2-7; possible D gene TRBD1, 5 bases. V lost 5 bases to trimming and J lost 4 bases, with 9 bases between them. CDR1 and CDR2 from the germline V gene are DFQATT and SNEGSKA (reference sequence). This CDR3 contains 11 residues. CDR3 residues: CSAPTEYEQYF. The CDR3 DNA is TGCAGTGCTCCGACAGAATACGAGCAGTACTTC.

This clonotype was seen only a few times. The chain has TRBV6-5 and TRBJ2-7; perhaps TRBD2 as D (6 bases). Germline CDR1 is MNHEY and CDR2 is SVGAGI. There are 15 residues in the CDR3. Trimming removed 2 bases at V and 0 bases at J, with 11 bases between. The CDR3 loop is CASSYGGVSSYEQYF. The CDR3 nucleotides read TGTGCCAGCAGTTACGGCGGGGTGAGCTCCTACGAGCAGTACTTC.

This clonotype was recorded many times. J is TRBJ2-7 and V is TRBV20-1; D gene uncertain. Germline V gene data show CDR1 as DFQATT and CDR2 as SNEGSKA (reference sequence). V lost 5 bases and J lost 3, with 5 bases in between. The CDR3 runs to 10 residues. The CDR3 sequence: CSASDYEQYF. For the CDR3, the DNA is TGCAGTGCTTCCGACTACGAGCAGTACTTC.

V usage is TRBV4-2 and J usage is TRBJ2-7, with 13 bases aligning to TRBD2. The CDR3 runs to 19 residues. The germline gives CDR1 LGHNA, CDR2 YNFKEQ. V shed 0 bases and J 3 bases; nucleotides not matched to a gene: 11. The CDR3 sequence: CASSQDLRTSGRLFYEQYF. The CDR3 bases are TGTGCCAGCAGCCAAGATCTCCGGACTAGCGGGAGACTCTTCTACGAGCAGTACTTC.

In its sample, this clonotype was seen many times. This sequence joins TRBV7-2 and TRBJ2-7; 7 bases are a match to TRBD1. V lost 5 bases and J lost 6; bases outside the gene matches: 22. In germline, CDR1 is SGHTA, CDR2 FQGNSA. The CDR3 is 18 residues long. DNA for the CDR3: TGTGCCAGCAGCCCCCGGCCGCGTGACAGGGTCTCGTCCGGCGAGCAGTACTTC. Translating gives CASSPRPRDRVSSGEQYF.

Many counts were recorded for this clonotype. The CDR3 DNA reads as TGCAGTGCTAGATTGGACGGGAAAAACATTCAGTACTTC. Amino acid sequence: CSARLDGKNIQYF. This chain connects TRBV20-1 to TRBJ2-4; D is unresolved. Trimming removed 2 bases at V and 4 bases at J, with 9 bases between. The CDR3 has 13 residues. CDR1 DFQATT and CDR2 SNEGSKA come from the germline V gene (reference sequence).

The chain recombines TRBV6-5 with TRBJ1-1; no definite D call. The V and J ends lost 3 bases and 6 bases respectively, with 11 bases between them. This CDR3 contains 13 residues. Per the germline V gene, CDR1 is MNHEY and CDR2 is SVGAGI. CDR3 in amino acids: CASSYSTRAEAFF. The DNA of the CDR3 is TGTGCCAGCAGTTATAGTACTAGGGCTGAAGCTTTCTTT.

This clonotype was seen a few times. The gene calls are TRBV6-5 and TRBJ1-6; D is undetermined. The length of the CDR3 is 15 residues. Germline CDR1 and CDR2: MNHEY and SVGAGI. V lost 7 bases, J lost 1 base, and 11 bases lay in between. The CDR3 spells CASKSYGSYNSPLHF. CDR3 nucleotide sequence: TGTGCCAGCAAGTCTTACGGTTCCTATAATTCACCCCTCCACTTT.